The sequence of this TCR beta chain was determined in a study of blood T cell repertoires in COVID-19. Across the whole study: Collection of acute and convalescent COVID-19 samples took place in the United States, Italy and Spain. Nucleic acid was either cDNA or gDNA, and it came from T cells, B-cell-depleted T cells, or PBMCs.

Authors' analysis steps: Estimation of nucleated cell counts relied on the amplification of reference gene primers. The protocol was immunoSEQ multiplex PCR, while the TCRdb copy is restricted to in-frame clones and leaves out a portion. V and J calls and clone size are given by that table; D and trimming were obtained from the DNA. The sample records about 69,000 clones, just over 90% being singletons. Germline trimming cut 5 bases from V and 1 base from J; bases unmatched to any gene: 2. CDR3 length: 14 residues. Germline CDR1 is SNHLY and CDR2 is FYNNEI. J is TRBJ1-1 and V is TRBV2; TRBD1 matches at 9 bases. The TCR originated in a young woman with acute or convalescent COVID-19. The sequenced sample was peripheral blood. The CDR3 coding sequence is TGTGCCAGCAGTCCACAGGGGGCGAACACTGAAGCTTTCTTT. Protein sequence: CASSPQGANTEAFF.